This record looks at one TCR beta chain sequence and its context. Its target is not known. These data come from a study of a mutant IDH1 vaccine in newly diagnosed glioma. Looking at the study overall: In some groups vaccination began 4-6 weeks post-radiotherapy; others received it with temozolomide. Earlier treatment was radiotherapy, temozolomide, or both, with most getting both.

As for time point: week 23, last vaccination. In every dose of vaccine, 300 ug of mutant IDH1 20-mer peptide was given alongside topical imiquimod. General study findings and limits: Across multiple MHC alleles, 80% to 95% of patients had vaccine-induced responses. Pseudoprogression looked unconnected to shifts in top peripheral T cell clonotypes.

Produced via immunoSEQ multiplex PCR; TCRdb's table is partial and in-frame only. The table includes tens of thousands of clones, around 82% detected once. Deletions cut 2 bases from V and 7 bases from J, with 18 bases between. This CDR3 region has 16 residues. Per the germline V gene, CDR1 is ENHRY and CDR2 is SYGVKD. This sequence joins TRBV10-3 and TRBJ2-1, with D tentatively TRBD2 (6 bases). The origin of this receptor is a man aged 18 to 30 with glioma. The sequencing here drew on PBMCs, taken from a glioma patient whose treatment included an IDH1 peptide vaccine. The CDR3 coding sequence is TGTGCCATCAGTGAGCCCCCAAGGGAGGTCCAGAATGAGCAGTTCTTC. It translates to CAISEPPREVQNEQFF.